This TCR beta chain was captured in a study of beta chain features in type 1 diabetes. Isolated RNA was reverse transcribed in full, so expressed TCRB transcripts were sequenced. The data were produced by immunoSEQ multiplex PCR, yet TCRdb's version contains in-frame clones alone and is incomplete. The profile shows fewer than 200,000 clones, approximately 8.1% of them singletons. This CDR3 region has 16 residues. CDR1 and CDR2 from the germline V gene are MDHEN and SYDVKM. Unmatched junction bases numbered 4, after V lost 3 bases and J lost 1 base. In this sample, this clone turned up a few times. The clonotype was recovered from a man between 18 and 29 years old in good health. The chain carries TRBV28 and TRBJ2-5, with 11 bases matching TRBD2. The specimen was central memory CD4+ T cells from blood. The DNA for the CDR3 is TGTGCCAGCAGTTTGGGGCTAGCGGGGGGCCAAGAGACCCAGTACTTC. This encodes CASSLGLAGGQETQYF.